The 20 T cell receptor beta chains presented below share a single source sample, sequenced in a study of blood T cell repertoires in COVID-19. Data came from immunoSEQ multiplex PCR; TCRdb stores just in-frame clones and leaves some out. The sample holds more than 110,000 clones, roughly 79% seen once. Input material: PBMCs or T cells enriched from blood (not recorded which). The receptors originated from a woman in her forties or fifties who had recovered from COVID-19.

The rearrangement links TRBV3-1 (or the pseudogene TRBV3-2) to TRBJ2-7, with D hard to call. Germline V gene sequence: CDR1 LGHDT, CDR2 YNNKEL (reference sequence). Trimming removed 1 base at V and 4 bases at J, with 8 bases between. This CDR3 spans 13 amino acids. DNA of the CDR3: TGTGCCAGCAGCCAAGGGTCCAGGTACGAGCAGTACTTC. Translated, it gives CASSQGSRYEQYF.

The V gene is TRBV4-1, the J gene TRBJ1-1, with unresolved D. Trimming cost V 0 bases and J 11 bases, with 13 bases left between them. In germline, CDR1 is MGHRA, CDR2 YSYEKL. This CDR3 comprises 13 residues. This CDR3 reads CASSQDPPNLAFF. The CDR3 DNA follows: TGCGCCAGCAGCCAAGATCCTCCCAACTTGGCTTTCTTT.

The rearrangement links TRBV5-1 to TRBJ1-2; no clear D. Germline V gene lookup returns CDR1 SGHRS and CDR2 YFSETQ. Trimming removed 0 bases at V and 4 bases at J, with 13 bases between. The CDR3 runs to 15 residues. CDR3 protein: CASSLDPGILYGYTF. The CDR3 DNA follows: TGCGCCAGCAGCTTGGACCCGGGGATCCTCTATGGCTACACCTTC.

The rearrangement links TRBV25-1 to TRBJ1-1; the match to TRBD1 covers 8 bases. Germline CDR1 reads MGHDK; CDR2 reads SYGVNS. This CDR3 contains 14 residues. Trimming at V came to 5 bases and at J to 1 base, leaving 3 bases not matched to a gene. The CDR3, as DNA: TGTGCCAGCAGTAGGACAGGGCGGAACACTGAAGCTTTCTTT. Its translation: CASSRTGRNTEAFF.

The genes are TRBV11-3 and TRBJ1-2, with 9 bases fitting TRBD1. Germline V gives CDR1 SGHNT, CDR2 YENEEA. Germline trimming cut 4 bases from V and 5 bases from J; bases unmatched to any gene: 5. The CDR3 has 14 residues. CDR3 sequence reads: CASSSRGTGYGYTF. The DNA of the CDR3 is TGTGCCAGCAGCTCTAGGGGGACAGGGTATGGCTACACCTTC.

The V gene is TRBV4-2, the J gene TRBJ2-7, with 7 bases that match TRBD1. CDR3 size: 15 residues. CDR1 is LGHNA and CDR2 is YNFKEQ in the germline V gene. With 1 base clipped from V and 5 bases from J, the junction kept 8 bases outside the gene matches. Here the CDR3 DNA reads TGTGCCAGCAGCCAAGGGCCGGGACAGTTGGACGAGCAGTACTTC. Amino acids: CASSQGPGQLDEQYF.

CDR3: CASSSKGDSYEQYF. The CDR3 nucleotides read TGTGCCAGCAGCTCAAAAGGGGACAGCTACGAGCAGTACTTC. The rearrangement links TRBV11-2 to TRBJ2-7; 7 bases are a match to TRBD1. Germline CDR1 and CDR2: SGHAT and FQNNGV. The junction had 6 bases not matched to a gene; V was cut back by 4 bases and J by 3 bases. This CDR3 has 14 amino acids.

V gene TRBV11-1 combines with J gene TRBJ1-1; D is possibly TRBD1 (5 bases). CDR1 is SGHAT and CDR2 is FQDESV in the germline V gene (reference sequence). The CDR3 has 14 amino acids. V lost 3 bases and J lost 0, with 8 bases in between. The CDR3 loop reads CASSFLTVNTEAFF. In nucleotides, the CDR3 is TGTGCCAGCAGCTTTTTGACAGTGAACACTGAAGCTTTCTTT. Looking up the rest from reference TRBV11-1 and TRBJ1-1 gives the full variable domain: EAEVAQSPRYKITEKSQAVAFWCDPISGHATLYWYRQILGQGPELLVQFQDESVVDDSQLPKDRFSAERLKGVDSTLKIQPAELGDSAMYLCASSFLTVNTEAFFGQGTRLTVV.

This clone has a single count. The J gene is TRBJ2-1, the V gene TRBV18, with 9 bases aligning to TRBD1. Trimming took 2 bases from V and 4 from J; bases not matched to a gene: 0. From germline, CDR1 is KGHSH and CDR2 LQKENI. The CDR3 totals 14 residues. In DNA form, the CDR3 reads TGTGCCAGCTCACCAGGGACAGGGTACAATGAGCAGTTCTTC. Translation gives CASSPGTGYNEQFF.

The chain has TRBV7-2 and TRBJ1-1; 10 bases are shared with TRBD1. Germline lookup yields CDR1 SGHTA and CDR2 FQGNSA. CDR3 length equals 14 residues. Germline trimming cut 5 bases from V and 4 bases from J; bases unmatched to any gene: 4. CDR3 sequence reads: CASSPGQGFTEAFF. The CDR3 DNA reads as TGTGCCAGCAGCCCGGGACAGGGGTTCACTGAAGCTTTCTTT.

J is TRBJ1-4 and V is TRBV28, with TRBD1 matching over 9 bases. Germline V gene sequence: CDR1 MDHEN, CDR2 SYDVKM. Losses at the gene ends were 3 bases for V and 6 bases for J; bases not matched to a gene: 8. The CDR3 has 16 amino acids. The CDR3 protein is CASSLGGQGKDEKLFF. The CDR3 coding sequence is TGTGCCAGCAGTTTGGGCGGACAGGGGAAGGATGAAAAACTGTTTTTT.

This clone was seen a few times. The chain couples TRBV19 to TRBJ2-2; 8 bases line up with TRBD1. The CDR3 runs to 16 residues. Germline V gene lookup returns CDR1 LNHDA and CDR2 SQIVND (reference sequence). Trimming removed 2 bases from V and 1 base from J; junction bases left unmatched: 3. CDR3 DNA: TGTGCCAGTAGTATACTGGGGACAGGGAACACCGGGGAGCTGTTTTTT. It is translated as CASSILGTGNTGELFF.

J is TRBJ2-5 and V is TRBV20-1; 8 bases map to TRBD2. Trimming removed 3 bases from V and 5 bases from J; junction bases left unmatched: 17. Germline CDR1 reads DFQATT; CDR2 reads SNEGSKA (reference sequence). This CDR3 contains 17 residues. DNA of the CDR3: TGCAGTGCTAGTCTACCTTTAATCGGGGGGGCCGGGGAGACCCAGTACTTC. Amino acids: CSASLPLIGGAGETQYF.

The chain has TRBV28 and TRBJ1-2; no firm D call. Germline CDR1 and CDR2: MDHEN and SYDVKM. Trimming shortened V by 3 bases and J by 0 bases, and 5 bases separated the two germline ends. There are 13 residues in the CDR3. This CDR3 reads CASSFRANYGYTF. Here the CDR3 DNA reads TGTGCCAGCAGTTTCCGGGCTAACTATGGCTACACCTTC.

The V and J genes are TRBV3-1 (or the pseudogene TRBV3-2) and TRBJ2-7; TRBD1 matches 11 bases. CDR3 size: 15 residues. The V gene's germline CDR1 is LGHDT and CDR2 YNNKEL (reference sequence). V shed 4 bases, J shed 6 bases, and the junction held 8 bases outside the gene matches. CDR3 in DNA: TGTGCCAGCAGCCTCCCCCGGGGGACAGGGGGCGAGCAGTACTTC. The encoded protein is CASSLPRGTGGEQYF.

This chain links TRBV10-2 with TRBJ2-7; 7 bases agree with TRBD1. J lost 6 bases, V lost 7 bases, and 12 bases had no gene match. Germline assignment: CDR1 WSHSY and CDR2 SAAADI. The CDR3 has 14 amino acids. The CDR3 reads CASTTPTGRGEQYF. The CDR3 DNA sequence: TGCGCCAGCACTACCCCGACAGGGAGAGGCGAGCAGTACTTC.

The chain uses TRBV6-5 and TRBJ1-2; D remains ambiguous. The germline V and J ends were trimmed by 5 bases and 7 bases, with 17 bases remaining between them. The CDR3 is 14 residues long. CDR1 and CDR2 from the germline V gene are MNHEY and SVGAGI. CDR3: CASSLEGRVGGYTF. The CDR3 nucleotides read TGTGCCAGCAGTCTAGAGGGCCGAGTCGGTGGCTACACCTTC.

This chain connects TRBV18 to TRBJ1-2, with D possibly being TRBD1 (5 bases). The germline V and J ends were trimmed by 3 bases and 2 bases, with 10 bases remaining between them. The CDR3 has 14 amino acids. CDR1 and CDR2 (germline): KGHSH, LQKENI. The CDR3 region has the DNA TGTGCCAGCTCACCGACAGAAAACAACTATGGCTACACCTTC. It encodes CASSPTENNYGYTF.

The V and J genes are TRBV7-9 and TRBJ2-1; TRBD2 matches at 7 bases. The V and J ends lost 5 bases and 1 base, in that order; junction bases with no gene match: 17. The CDR3 is 19 residues long. Germline V lookup: CDR1 SEHNR, CDR2 FQNEAQ (reference sequence). CDR3 nucleotides: TGTGCCAGCAGCATTAGACGGACGCAGTTAGCGGGTTCCTACAATGAGCAGTTCTTC. The encoded protein is CASSIRRTQLAGSYNEQFF.

The chain uses TRBV10-3 and TRBJ2-5; 7 bases agree with TRBD1. The germline CDR1 and CDR2 sequences are ENHRY and SYGVKD. J lost 5 bases, V lost 5 bases, and 8 bases had no gene match. This CDR3 spans 14 amino acids. CDR3 sequence: CAISTGVKVETQYF. The CDR3 nucleotides are TGTGCCATCAGTACAGGGGTCAAAGTGGAGACCCAGTACTTC.